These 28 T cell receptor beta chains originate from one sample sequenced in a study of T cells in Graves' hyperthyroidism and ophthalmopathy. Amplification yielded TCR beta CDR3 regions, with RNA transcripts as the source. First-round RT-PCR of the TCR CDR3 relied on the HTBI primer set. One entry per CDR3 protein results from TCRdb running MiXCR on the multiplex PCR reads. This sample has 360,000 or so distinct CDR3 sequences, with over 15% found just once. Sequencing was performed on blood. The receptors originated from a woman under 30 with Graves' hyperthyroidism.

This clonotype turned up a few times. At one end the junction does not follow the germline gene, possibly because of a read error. CDR3: CASSLAGGPEAFF. DNA for the CDR3: TGTGCCAGCAGCCTAGCAGGGGGACCTGAAGCTTTCTTT. This chain uses TRBV7-2 with TRBJ1-1; 7 positions agree with TRBD1. Germline lookup yields CDR1 SGHTA and CDR2 FQGNSA. This CDR3 is built from 13 residues.

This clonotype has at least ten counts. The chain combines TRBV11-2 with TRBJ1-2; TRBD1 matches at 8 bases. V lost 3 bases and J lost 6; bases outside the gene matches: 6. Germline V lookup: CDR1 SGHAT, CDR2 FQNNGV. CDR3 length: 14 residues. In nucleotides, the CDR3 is TGTGCCAGCAGCTTGACAGGGGAGATCAATGGCTACACCTTC. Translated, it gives CASSLTGEINGYTF. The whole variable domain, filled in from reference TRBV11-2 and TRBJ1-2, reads EAGVAQSPRYKIIEKRQSVAFWCNPISGHATLYWYQQILGQGPKLLIQFQNNGVVDDSQLPKDRFSAERLKGVDSTLKIQPAKLEDSAVYLCASSLTGEINGYTFGSGTRLTVV.

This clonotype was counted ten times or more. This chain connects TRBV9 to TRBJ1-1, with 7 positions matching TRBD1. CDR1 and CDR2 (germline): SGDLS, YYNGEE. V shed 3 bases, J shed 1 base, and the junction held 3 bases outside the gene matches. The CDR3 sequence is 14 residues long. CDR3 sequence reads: CASSGGGWNTEAFF. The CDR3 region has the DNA TGTGCCAGCAGCGGAGGGGGCTGGAACACTGAAGCTTTCTTT.

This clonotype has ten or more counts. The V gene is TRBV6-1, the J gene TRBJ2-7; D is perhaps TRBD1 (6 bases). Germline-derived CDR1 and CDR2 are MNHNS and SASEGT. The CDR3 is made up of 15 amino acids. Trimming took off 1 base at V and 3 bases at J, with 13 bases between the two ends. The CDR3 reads CASSEGGHLDYEQYF. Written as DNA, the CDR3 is TGTGCCAGCAGTGAAGGGGGACACTTAGACTACGAGCAGTACTTC.

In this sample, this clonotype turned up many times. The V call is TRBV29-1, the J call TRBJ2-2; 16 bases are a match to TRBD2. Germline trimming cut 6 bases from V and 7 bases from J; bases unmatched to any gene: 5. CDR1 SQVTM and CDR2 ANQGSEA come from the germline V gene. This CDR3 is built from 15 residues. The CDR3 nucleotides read TGCAGCGTGGGACTAGCGGGGGGGCCCGGCGGGGAGCTGTTTTTT. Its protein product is CSVGLAGGPGGELFF.

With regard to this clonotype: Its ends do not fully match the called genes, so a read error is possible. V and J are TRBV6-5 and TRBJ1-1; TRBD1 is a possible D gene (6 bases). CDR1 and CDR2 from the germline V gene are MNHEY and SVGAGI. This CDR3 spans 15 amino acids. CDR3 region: CASSNSQGRGTEAFF. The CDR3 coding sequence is TGTGCCAGCAGTAACTCACAGGGTCGGGGGACTGAAGCTTTCTTT.

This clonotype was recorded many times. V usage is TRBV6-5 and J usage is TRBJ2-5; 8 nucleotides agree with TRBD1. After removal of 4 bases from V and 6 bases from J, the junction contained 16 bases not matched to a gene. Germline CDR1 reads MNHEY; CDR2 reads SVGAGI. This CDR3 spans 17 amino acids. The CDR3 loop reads CASSFTSTRTGRKTQYF. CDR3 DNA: TGTGCCAGCAGTTTCACTTCGACCCGGACAGGGAGGAAGACCCAGTACTTC.

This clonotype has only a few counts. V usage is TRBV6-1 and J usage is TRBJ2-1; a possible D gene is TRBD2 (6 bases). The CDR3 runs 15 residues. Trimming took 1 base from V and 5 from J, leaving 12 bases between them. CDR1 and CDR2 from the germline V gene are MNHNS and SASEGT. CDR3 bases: TGTGCCAGCAGTGAAGTCGGGGGTGAAAACAATGAGCAGTTCTTC. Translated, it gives CASSEVGGENNEQFF.

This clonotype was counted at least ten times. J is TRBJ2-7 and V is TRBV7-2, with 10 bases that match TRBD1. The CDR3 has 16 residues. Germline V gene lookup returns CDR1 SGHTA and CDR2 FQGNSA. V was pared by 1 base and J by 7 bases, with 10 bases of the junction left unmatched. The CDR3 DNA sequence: TGTGCCAGCAGCTTAGGCGCCGGGACAGGGGCGAGGGAGCAGTACTTC. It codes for CASSLGAGTGAREQYF.

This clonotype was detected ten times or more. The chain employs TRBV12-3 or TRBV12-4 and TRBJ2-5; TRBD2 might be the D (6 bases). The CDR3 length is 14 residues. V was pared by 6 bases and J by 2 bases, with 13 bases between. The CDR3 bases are TGTGCCAGCAGCGCAACCGGGACTCAAGAGACCCAGTACTTC. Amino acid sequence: CASSATGTQETQYF.

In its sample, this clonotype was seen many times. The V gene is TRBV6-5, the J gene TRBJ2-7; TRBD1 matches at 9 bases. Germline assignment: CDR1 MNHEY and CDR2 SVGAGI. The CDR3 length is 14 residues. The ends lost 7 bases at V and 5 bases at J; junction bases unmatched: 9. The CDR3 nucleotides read TGTGCCAGCAACCCGACAGGGGGTCGTCACGAGCAGTACTTC. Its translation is CASNPTGGRHEQYF.

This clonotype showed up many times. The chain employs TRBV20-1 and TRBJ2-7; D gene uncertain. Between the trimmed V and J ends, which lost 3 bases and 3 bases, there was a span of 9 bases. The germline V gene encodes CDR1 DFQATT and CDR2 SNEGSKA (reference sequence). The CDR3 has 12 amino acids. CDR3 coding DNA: TGCAGTGCTAGGCCGGACGGCTACGAGCAGTACTTC. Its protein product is CSARPDGYEQYF.

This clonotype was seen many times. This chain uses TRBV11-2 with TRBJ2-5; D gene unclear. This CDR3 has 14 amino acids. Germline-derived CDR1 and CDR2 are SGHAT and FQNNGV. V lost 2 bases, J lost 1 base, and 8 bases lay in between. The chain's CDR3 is CASSLRASQETQYF. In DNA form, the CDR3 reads TGTGCCAGCAGCTTACGTGCCAGCCAAGAGACCCAGTACTTC.

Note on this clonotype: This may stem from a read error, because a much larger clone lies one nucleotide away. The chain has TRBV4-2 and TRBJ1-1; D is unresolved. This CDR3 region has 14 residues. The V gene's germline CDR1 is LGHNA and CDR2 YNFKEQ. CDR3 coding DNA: TGTGCCAGCAACCAAGACCCTAGGGACACTGAAGCTTTCTTT. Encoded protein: CASNQDPRDTEAFF.

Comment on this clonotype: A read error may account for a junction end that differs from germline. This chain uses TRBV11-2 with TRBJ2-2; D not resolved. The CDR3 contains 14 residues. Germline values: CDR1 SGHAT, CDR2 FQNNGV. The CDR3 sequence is CASSLLSSTGELFF. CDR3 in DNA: TGCGCCAGCAGCTTGTTGTCGAGCACCGGGGAGCTGTTTTTT.

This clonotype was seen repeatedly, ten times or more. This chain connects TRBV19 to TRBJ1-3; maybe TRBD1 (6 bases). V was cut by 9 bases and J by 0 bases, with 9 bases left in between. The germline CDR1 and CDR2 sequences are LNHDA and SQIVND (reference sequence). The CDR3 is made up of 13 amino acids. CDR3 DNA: TGTGCCAGCGACAGGAGCTCTGGAAACACCATATATTTT. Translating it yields CASDRSSGNTIYF.

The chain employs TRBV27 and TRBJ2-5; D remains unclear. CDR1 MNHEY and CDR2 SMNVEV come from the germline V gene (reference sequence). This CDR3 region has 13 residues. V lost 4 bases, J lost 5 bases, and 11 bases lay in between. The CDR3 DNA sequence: TGTGCCAGCAGTTCTTTCTTTGGGGAGACCCAGTACTTC. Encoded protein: CASSSFFGETQYF.

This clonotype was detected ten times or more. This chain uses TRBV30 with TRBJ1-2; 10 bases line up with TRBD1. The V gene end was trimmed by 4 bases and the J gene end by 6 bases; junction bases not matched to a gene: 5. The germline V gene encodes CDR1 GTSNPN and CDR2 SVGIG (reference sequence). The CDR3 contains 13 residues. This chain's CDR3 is CAWTLGTGDGYTF. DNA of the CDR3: TGTGCCTGGACTTTGGGGACAGGGGATGGCTACACCTTC.

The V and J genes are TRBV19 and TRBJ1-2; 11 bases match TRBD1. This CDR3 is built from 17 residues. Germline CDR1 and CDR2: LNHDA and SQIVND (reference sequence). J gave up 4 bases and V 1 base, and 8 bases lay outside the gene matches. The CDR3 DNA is TGTGCCAGTAGTATAGCCCCGGACAGGGGGCCTTTCTATGGCTACACCTTC. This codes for CASSIAPDRGPFYGYTF.

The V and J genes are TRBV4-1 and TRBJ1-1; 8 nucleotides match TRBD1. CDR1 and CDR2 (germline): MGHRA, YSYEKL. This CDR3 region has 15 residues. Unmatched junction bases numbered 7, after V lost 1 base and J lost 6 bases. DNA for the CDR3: TGCGCCAGCAGCCAAGGACAGGGGCCCAAATCTGAAGCTTTCTTT. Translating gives CASSQGQGPKSEAFF.

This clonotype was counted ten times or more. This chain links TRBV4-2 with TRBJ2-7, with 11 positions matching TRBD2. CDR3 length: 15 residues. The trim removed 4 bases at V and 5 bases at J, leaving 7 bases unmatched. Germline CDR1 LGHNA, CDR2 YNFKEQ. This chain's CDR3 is CASSLLLAGEDEQYF. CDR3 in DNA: TGTGCCAGCAGCCTATTACTAGCGGGGGAGGACGAGCAGTACTTC.

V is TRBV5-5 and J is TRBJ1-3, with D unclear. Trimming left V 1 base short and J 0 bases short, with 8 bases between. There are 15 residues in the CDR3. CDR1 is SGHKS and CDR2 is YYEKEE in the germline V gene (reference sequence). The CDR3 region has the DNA TGTGCCAGCAGCTTGACTGACCTCTCTGGAAACACCATATATTTT. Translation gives CASSLTDLSGNTIYF.

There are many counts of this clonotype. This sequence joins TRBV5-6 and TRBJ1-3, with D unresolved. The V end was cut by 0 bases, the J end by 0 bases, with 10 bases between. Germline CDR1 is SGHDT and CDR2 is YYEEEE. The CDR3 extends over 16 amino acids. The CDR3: CASSLDPGYSGNTIYF. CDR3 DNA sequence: TGTGCCAGCAGCTTGGACCCGGGCTACTCTGGAAACACCATATATTTT. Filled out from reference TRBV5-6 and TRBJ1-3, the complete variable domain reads DAGVTQSPTHLIKTRGQQVTLRCSPKSGHDTVSWYQQALGQGPQFIFQYYEEEERQRGNFPDRFSGHQFPNYSSELNVNALLLGDSALYLCASSLDPGYSGNTIYFGEGSWLTVV.

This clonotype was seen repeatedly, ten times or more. CDR3 in amino acids: CASSRSSQGLETQYF. As DNA, the CDR3 is TGTGCCAGCAGCCGCTCTTCCCAGGGGTTGGAGACCCAGTACTTC. The rearrangement links TRBV12-3 or TRBV12-4 to TRBJ2-5; possibly TRBD1 for D (6 bases). CDR3 length equals 15 residues. V dropped 6 bases and J dropped 5 bases, with 19 bases sitting between them.

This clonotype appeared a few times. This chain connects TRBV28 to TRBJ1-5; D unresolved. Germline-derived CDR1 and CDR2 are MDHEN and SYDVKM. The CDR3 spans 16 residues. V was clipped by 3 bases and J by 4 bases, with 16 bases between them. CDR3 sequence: CASSFWQIGVNQPQHF. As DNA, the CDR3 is TGTGCCAGCAGTTTTTGGCAGATCGGGGTTAATCAGCCCCAGCATTTT.

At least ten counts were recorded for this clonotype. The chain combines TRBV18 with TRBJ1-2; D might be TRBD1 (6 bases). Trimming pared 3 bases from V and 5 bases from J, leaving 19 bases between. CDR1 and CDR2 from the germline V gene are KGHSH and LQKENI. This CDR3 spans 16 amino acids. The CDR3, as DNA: TGTGCCAGCTCACCCACCGGGGGGCCCACCCCGTATGGCTACACCTTC. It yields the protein CASSPTGGPTPYGYTF. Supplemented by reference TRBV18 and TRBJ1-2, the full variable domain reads NAGVMQNPRHLVRRRGQEARLRCSPMKGHSHVYWYRQLPEEGLKFMVYLQKENIIDESGMPKERFSAEFPKEGPSILRIQQVVRGDSAAYFCASSPTGGPTPYGYTFGSGTRLTVV.

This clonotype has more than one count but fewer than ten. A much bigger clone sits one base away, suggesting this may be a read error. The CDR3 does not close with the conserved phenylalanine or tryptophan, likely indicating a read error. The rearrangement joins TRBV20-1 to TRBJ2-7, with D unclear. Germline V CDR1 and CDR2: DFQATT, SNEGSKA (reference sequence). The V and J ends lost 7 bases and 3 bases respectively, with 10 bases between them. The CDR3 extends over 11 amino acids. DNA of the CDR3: TGCAGTGGCGTCACCAACTACGAGCAGTACTAC. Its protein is CSGVTNYEQYY.

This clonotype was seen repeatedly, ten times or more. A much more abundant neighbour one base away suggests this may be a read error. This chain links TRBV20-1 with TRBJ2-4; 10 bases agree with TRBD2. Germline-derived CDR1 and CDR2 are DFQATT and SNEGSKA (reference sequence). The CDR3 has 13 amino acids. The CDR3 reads CSASTSGKNIKYF. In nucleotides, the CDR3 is TGCAGTGCTTCCACTAGCGGGAAAAACATTAAGTACTTC.